This TCR beta chain was found in a study of cytomegalovirus exposure and HLA in healthy donors. Study-level information: Researchers found that less than 90% of fewer than 450 genotyped donors fell within the Caucasian-associated ancestry cluster.

The PCR had 60 Vbeta and 13 Jbeta primers. Data came from immunoSEQ multiplex PCR; TCRdb stores just in-frame clones and leaves some out. This sample has tens of thousands of clones, with roughly nine tenths found just once. Findings of the study overall: In vitro data verified three CMV-associated chains as specific for CMV antigens.

Of note for this clone: What it recognizes is unknown.

The receptor's source is a woman under 40 in good health and CMV-seropositive. The specimen sequenced was PBMCs.

The CDR3, as DNA: TGCGCCAGCAGCTACCGACTGTTAACCGGGACTAGCGTTCCCTACGAGCAGTACTTC. It yields the protein CASSYRLLTGTSVPYEQYF. The genes are TRBV5-1 and TRBJ2-7; 10 bases are shared with TRBD2. J lost 2 bases, V lost 3 bases, and 17 bases had no gene match. Germline V gene data show CDR1 as SGHRS and CDR2 as YFSETQ. The CDR3 spans 19 residues.